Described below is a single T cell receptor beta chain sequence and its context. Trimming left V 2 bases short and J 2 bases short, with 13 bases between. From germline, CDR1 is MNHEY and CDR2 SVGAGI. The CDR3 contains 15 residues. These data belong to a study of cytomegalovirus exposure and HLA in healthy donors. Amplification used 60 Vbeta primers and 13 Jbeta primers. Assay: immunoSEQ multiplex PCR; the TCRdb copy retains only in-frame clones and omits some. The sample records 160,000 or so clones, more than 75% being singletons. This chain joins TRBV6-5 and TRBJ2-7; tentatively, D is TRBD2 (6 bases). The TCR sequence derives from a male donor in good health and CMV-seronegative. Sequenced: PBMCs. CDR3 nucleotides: TGTGCCAGCAGTTACGGAGGGATCTTAGCCTACGAGCAGTACTTC. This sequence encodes CASSYGGILAYEQYF.